This TCR beta chain was profiled in a study of PD-1 blockade in classical Hodgkin lymphoma. Study at large: Nivolumab 3 mg/kg was given intravenously every 2 weeks. Study results and limitations: Patients newly diagnosed and complete responders had comparable baseline diversity.

Worth noting for this clone: Its antigen is unknown.

V shed 7 bases, J shed 4 bases, and the junction held 6 bases outside the gene matches. This CDR3 comprises 13 residues. The V gene's germline CDR1 is MNHNY and CDR2 SVGAGI (reference sequence). The data were produced by immunoSEQ multiplex PCR, yet TCRdb's version contains in-frame clones alone and is incomplete. Of over 50,000 clones listed, approximately 70% are singletons. All trial patients relapsed after autologous stem cell transplantation. Sequenced material: peripheral blood mononuclear cells (PBMCs), taken before the second cycle of nivolumab. The V and J genes are TRBV6-6 and TRBJ1-2; 7 positions match TRBD1. The receptor's source is a human donor with classical Hodgkin lymphoma. CDR3 residues: CASTTRDSYGYTF. CDR3 nucleotide sequence: TGTGCCAGCACGACCCGGGACAGCTATGGCTACACCTTC.